This is a list of T cell receptor beta chains from one sample in a study of shared clonotypes between healthy human individuals. Assay used: immunoSEQ multiplex PCR; TCRdb lists only in-frame clones, some missing. Here the sample spans more than 850,000 clones, around three quarters being singletons. The sample taken for sequencing was memory CD4+ T cells from PBMCs. These receptors all stem from a man between 18 and 35 years old in good health. Some clones in this sample may be carry-over from other donors' samples. Both conserved end residues are part of each CDR3. Fields, in order: clone size, D gene, V gene, J gene, CDR3 protein, CDR3 DNA. The D gene is left open where the match is weak. Clone sizes are given selectively: once, few, many, or a class where the clone is expanded.

NA	TRBD2	TRBV28	TRBJ2-7	CASQVAGSRDEQYF	TGTGCCAGCCAGGTAGCGGGATCGCGGGATGAGCAGTACTTC
NA	TRBD1	TRBV6-1	TRBJ1-1	CASSTFTTGDTEAFF	TGTGCCAGCAGCACATTCACGACAGGGGACACTGAAGCTTTCTTT
few	NA	TRBV27	TRBJ2-5	CASTAAWGLGQETQYF	TGTGCCAGCACCGCGGCATGGGGGCTCGGCCAAGAGACCCAGTACTTC
NA	NA	TRBV6-1	TRBJ2-7	CASNPGQVYEQYF	TGTGCCAGCAACCCGGGCCAAGTCTACGAGCAGTACTTC
NA	NA	TRBV14	TRBJ1-4	CASSYGSEKLFF	TGTGCCAGCAGCTATGGGAGTGAAAAACTGTTTTTT
NA	NA	TRBV7-9	TRBJ1-1	CASSIQEGTEAFF	TGTGCCAGCAGCATACAGGAGGGCACTGAAGCTTTCTTT
few	NA	TRBV29-1	TRBJ1-1	CSEVGPYTEAFF	TGCAGCGAGGTGGGCCCGTACACTGAAGCTTTCTTT
NA	NA	TRBV6-5	TRBJ1-3	CASSYLAEGNTIYF	TGTGCCAGCAGTTACTTGGCGGAAGGAAACACCATATATTTT
NA	TRBD2	TRBV30	TRBJ2-2	CAWIATSGKMSTGELFF	TGTGCCTGGATAGCGACTAGCGGGAAAATGTCCACCGGGGAGCTGTTTTTT
once	NA	TRBV28	TRBJ1-6	CASSPQVSPLHF	TGTGCCAGCAGTCCCCAAGTTTCACCCCTCCACTTT
NA	NA	TRBV7-2	TRBJ2-5	CASSLDLRGLQETQYF	TGTGCCAGCAGCTTAGATCTGCGGGGCCTCCAAGAGACCCAGTACTTC
NA	NA	TRBV6-5	TRBJ2-1	CASSYQRTYNEQFF	TGTGCCAGCAGTTACCAGCGGACGTACAATGAGCAGTTCTTC
NA	TRBD2	TRBV6-1	TRBJ2-7	CASSEALPAGERPIEQYF	TGTGCCAGCAGTGAAGCGCTCCCCGCGGGAGAAAGGCCCATCGAGCAGTACTTC
NA	TRBD1	TRBV4-3	TRBJ1-4	CASSLSPGQREKLFF	TGCGCCAGCAGCCTATCGCCGGGACAGAGGGAAAAACTGTTTTTT
NA	TRBD2	TRBV5-4	TRBJ2-1	CASSVTSGRGFDEQFF	TGTGCCAGCAGCGTAACTAGCGGGAGGGGTTTCGATGAGCAGTTCTTC